The subject of this entry is one T cell receptor beta chain. The data are from a study of CXCR3-negative and CXCR3-positive naive CD8 T cells. TRB cDNA was prepared as libraries by UMI-labeled 5' RACE. One entry per CDR3 protein, without DNA, is what TCRdb gives after re-calling the 5' RACE reads. In all, the sample yields 100,000 to 150,000 distinct CDR3 sequences. Looked up from germline, CDR1 is SGHRS and CDR2 is YFSETQ. The CDR3 sequence is 15 residues long. The rearrangement uses TRBV5-1 and TRBJ2-7; the D call of TRBD1 rests on TCRdb alone, since no DNA is present to check it. The receptor's source is a human donor in good health. Some clones in this sample may be carry-over from other donors' samples. Material for sequencing was naive CXCR3- CD8+ T cells from blood. Subset of the sample: CD45RO-CCR7+CD27+CD95- naive CD8+ T cells lacking CXCR3 (TNR3-). CDR3: CASSLPQDISYEQYF.